Shown below are 8 T cell receptor beta chains from a single sample sequenced in a study of cytomegalovirus exposure and HLA in healthy donors. Primers included in the PCR were 60 Vbeta and 13 Jbeta primers. Assay used: immunoSEQ multiplex PCR; TCRdb lists only in-frame clones, some missing. The sample has 140,000 to 150,000 clones, and its top ten clones hold 0.75% to 1%. Material for sequencing was PBMCs. All receptors come from a male donor in good health and CMV-seronegative.

The chain has TRBV6-1 and TRBJ1-2; D unresolved. V lost 6 bases and J lost 5, with 10 bases in between. The CDR3 sequence is 12 residues long. Germline V gene lookup returns CDR1 MNHNS and CDR2 SASEGT. Written as DNA, the CDR3 is TGTGCCAGCAGCGCCGACACTTATGGCTACACCTTC. The encoded protein is CASSADTYGYTF.

This chain uses TRBV19 with TRBJ2-7; 8 positions match TRBD1. CDR1 and CDR2 from the germline V gene are LNHDA and SQIVND (reference sequence). Trimming cost V 1 base and J 5 bases; bases outside gene matches: 7. The CDR3 extends over 15 amino acids. CDR3 DNA: TGTGCCAGTAGTATAGGCCCGGGACAGGTGAACGAGCAGTACTTC. Its translation is CASSIGPGQVNEQYF. The entire variable domain, with the rest obtained from reference TRBV19 and TRBJ2-7, is as follows: DGGITQSPKYLFRKEGQNVTLSCEQNLNHDAMYWYRQDPGQGLRLIYYSQIVNDFQKGDIAEGYSVSREKKESFPLTVTSAQKNPTAFYLCASSIGPGQVNEQYFGPGTRLTVT.

V and J are TRBV28 and TRBJ1-1; possibly TRBD1 for D (6 bases). The CDR3 runs 14 residues. The germline CDR1 and CDR2 sequences are MDHEN and SYDVKM. The V end was cut by 4 bases, the J end by 0 bases, with 9 bases between. The CDR3 DNA follows: TGTGCCAGCAGTTCCGGGACAATGAACACTGAAGCTTTCTTT. Protein product: CASSSGTMNTEAFF.

The V call is TRBV18, the J call TRBJ2-1, with TRBD1 matching over 7 bases. The germline gives CDR1 KGHSH, CDR2 LQKENI. V lost 3 bases, J lost 8 bases, and 16 bases stayed unmatched. The CDR3 is 17 residues long. The CDR3 nucleotides read TGTGCCAGCTCACCGCGATCCGGGACAGAAACCTGGTATGAGCAGTTCTTC. This sequence encodes CASSPRSGTETWYEQFF. Full variable domain (rest looked up from reference TRBV18 and TRBJ2-1): NAGVMQNPRHLVRRRGQEARLRCSPMKGHSHVYWYRQLPEEGLKFMVYLQKENIIDESGMPKERFSAEFPKEGPSILRIQQVVRGDSAAYFCASSPRSGTETWYEQFFGPGTRLTVL.

CDR3 coding DNA: TGTGCCTGGAGCGTAGTCAGGGAAGCTTTCTTT. It specifies CAWSVVREAFF. J is TRBJ1-1 and V is TRBV30; D is unclear. The CDR3 is made up of 11 amino acids. Looked up from germline, CDR1 is GTSNPN and CDR2 is SVGIG (reference sequence). V was clipped by 3 bases and J by 8 bases, with 10 bases between them.

J is TRBJ2-7 and V is TRBV5-6; 11 bases map to TRBD2. V lost 2 bases, J lost 2 bases, and 9 bases stayed unmatched. The CDR3 has 17 amino acids. Germline V gene lookup returns CDR1 SGHDT and CDR2 YYEEEE. The chain's CDR3 is CASSFVPGLAVTYEQYF. Here the CDR3 DNA reads TGTGCCAGCAGCTTTGTACCGGGACTAGCGGTTACCTACGAGCAGTACTTC.

This rearrangement joins TRBV15 to TRBJ1-1; 8 bases are shared with TRBD1. Germline trimming cut 5 bases from V and 3 bases from J; bases unmatched to any gene: 5. The CDR3 is 14 residues long. The germline V gene has CDR1 LNHNV and CDR2 YYDKDF (reference sequence). CDR3 nucleotide sequence: TGTGCCACCAGCCGACAGGGGATTGACACTGAAGCTTTCTTT. Its translation: CATSRQGIDTEAFF.

The rearrangement joins TRBV7-2 to TRBJ1-1; TRBD1 might be the D (6 bases). CDR3 length: 13 amino acids. Germline assignment: CDR1 SGHTA and CDR2 FQGNSA. V was trimmed by 4 bases and J by 5 bases, leaving 11 bases between them. CDR3 amino acids: CASSSNQGTEAFF. In DNA form, the CDR3 reads TGTGCCAGCAGCTCAAACCAGGGGACTGAAGCTTTCTTT.